A selection of T cell receptor beta chains follows, all from one sample in a study of early T cells in non-severe SARS-CoV-2 infection. TCRdb re-analysed the 5' RACE reads in MiXCR, keeping a single row per CDR3 protein. Of tens of thousands of distinct CDR3 sequences listed, 8% are singletons. The sequenced material came from whole blood. These receptors were obtained from an adult who was a healthcare worker with PCR-confirmed SARS-CoV-2 infection or an uninfected control (not recorded which). CDR3s include the opening cysteine and the closing phenylalanine or tryptophan. D genes are given only for firm matches. A clone size is listed for some rows: how often the clone was seen (once, few, many), or a class if it is expanded.

clone_size d_call j_call v_call cdr3_aa cdr3_nt
few NA TRBJ2-1 TRBV10-2 CAYSSGYNEQFF TGCGCCTATAGTAGCGGATACAATGAGCAGTTCTTC
NA NA TRBJ2-5 TRBV5-6 CASSLMELQETQYF TGTGCCAGCAGCTTAATGGAACTACAAGAGACCCAGTACTTC
many NA TRBJ2-2 TRBV7-9 CASTSTRGAELFF TGTGCCAGCACCTCTACACGGGGGGCAGAGCTGTTTTTT
few NA TRBJ1-3 TRBV6-6 CASSTGGNTIYF TGTGCCAGCAGCACAGGGGGAAACACCATATATTTT
few TRBD1 TRBJ1-1 TRBV29-1 CSVEGDSLEAFF TGCAGCGTTGAGGGGGACAGTCTTGAAGCTTTCTTT
many TRBD1 TRBJ2-1 TRBV19 CASSTRQGGNEQFF TGTGCCAGTAGTACCCGACAGGGGGGAAATGAGCAGTTCTTC
many NA TRBJ2-6 TRBV6-1 CASQMDLSGANVLTF TGTGCCAGCCAAATGGATCTCTCTGGGGCCAACGTCCTGACTTTC
many TRBD2 TRBJ2-4 TRBV7-2 CASSSVTSGGLQYF TGTGCCAGCAGCTCCGTGACTAGCGGGGGACTTCAGTACTTC
NA NA TRBJ2-3 TRBV4-2 CASSQSPLSGVRLTDTQYF TGTGCCAGCAGCCAGTCCCCTTTGAGTGGAGTACGGCTCACAGATACGCAGTATTTT
many TRBD1 TRBJ2-4 TRBV12-3/TRBV12-4 CASAGGIAKNIQYF TGTGCCAGCGCAGGGGGAATAGCCAAAAACATTCAGTACTTC
many NA TRBJ2-5 TRBV5-4 CASSWGGEETQYF TGTGCCAGCAGCTGGGGTGGAGAAGAGACCCAGTACTTC
NA NA TRBJ2-2 TRBV29-1 CSVGRGNTGELFF TGCAGCGTTGGCAGGGGGAACACCGGGGAGCTGTTTTTT
many NA TRBJ2-1 TRBV14 CASSRITGNTRNEQFF TGTGCCAGCAGCCGAATAACAGGGAATACCCGAAATGAGCAGTTCTTC
many NA TRBJ2-7 TRBV7-9 CASSLPQEYEQYF TGTGCCAGCAGCCTACCACAGGAATACGAGCAGTACTTC
many NA TRBJ2-2 TRBV20-1 CSARDGPGELFF TGCAGTGCTAGAGACGGCCCCGGGGAGCTGTTTTTT
few NA TRBJ2-6 TRBV19 CASSFGTDGANVLTF TGTGCCAGTAGTTTCGGGACCGATGGGGCCAACGTCCTGACTTTC
many TRBD1 TRBJ1-2 TRBV7-9 CASSLGLQGADYGYTF TGTGCCAGCAGCTTAGGACTCCAGGGGGCGGACTATGGCTACACCTTC
few NA TRBJ1-1 TRBV6-2/TRBV6-3 CASRIKGEVFF TGTGCCAGCAGAATAAAGGGGGAAGTTTTCTTT
many NA TRBJ1-3 TRBV7-8 CASSPDNSVLGNTIYF TGTGCCAGCAGCCCCGATAACAGCGTCCTTGGAAACACCATATATTTT
NA NA TRBJ1-2 TRBV29-1 CSVSPGYTF TGCAGCGTCAGCCCTGGCTACACCTTC
once NA TRBJ1-1 TRBV24-1 CAAAWGEGEAFF TGTGCCGCCGCATGGGGCGAGGGTGAAGCTTTCTTT
few NA TRBJ2-5 TRBV7-2 CASSLLSGRQETQYF TGTGCCAGCAGCCTCCTTAGCGGAAGACAAGAGACCCAGTACTTC
few NA TRBJ1-1 TRBV19 CASSIDGGNTEAFF TGTGCCAGTAGTATAGACGGGGGGAACACTGAAGCTTTCTTT
NA NA TRBJ2-7 TRBV5-1 CASSPGAFASYEQYF TGCGCCAGCTCTCCAGGGGCCTTCGCGTCCTACGAGCAGTACTTC
NA TRBD2 TRBJ2-1 TRBV20-1 CSASPTSGRRNEQFF TGCAGTGCGAGTCCTACTAGCGGGAGGCGGAATGAGCAGTTCTTC
many TRBD1 TRBJ1-1 TRBV4-2 CASSQEAGQGVPEAFF TGTGCCAGCAGCCAAGAGGCGGGACAGGGAGTTCCTGAAGCTTTCTTT
few TRBD2 TRBJ2-7 TRBV27 CASSLRASGSYEQYF TGTGCCAGCAGTTTAAGAGCTAGCGGGAGTTACGAGCAGTACTTC
few NA TRBJ1-1 TRBV7-9 CASSFTGAAFF TGTGCCAGCAGCTTTACAGGAGCAGCTTTCTTT
many NA TRBJ2-4 TRBV6-1 CASSEVAKNIQYF TGTGCCAGCAGTGAGGTAGCCAAAAACATTCAGTACTTC
many TRBD1 TRBJ1-1 TRBV10-3 CAISEGQGSEAFF TGTGCCATCAGTGAAGGACAGGGCTCTGAAGCTTTCTTT
NA TRBD1 TRBJ1-3 TRBV20-1 CSALTGVSENTIYF TGCAGTGCTCTAACAGGGGTCTCTGAAAACACCATATATTTT
many TRBD2 TRBJ2-1 TRBV29-1 CSVSEPGGRNEQFF TGCAGCGTTTCGGAGCCGGGGGGTCGGAATGAGCAGTTCTTC
many NA TRBJ2-2 TRBV4-1 CASSPQATNTGELFF TGCGCCAGCAGCCCGCAGGCTACGAACACCGGGGAGCTGTTTTTT
few TRBD1 TRBJ2-7 TRBV6-1 CASGGRDRSYEQYF TGTGCCAGCGGTGGCCGGGACAGGTCCTACGAGCAGTACTTC
many NA TRBJ2-2 TRBV11-2 CASSFQSTGELFF TGTGCCAGCAGCTTTCAGAGCACCGGGGAGCTGTTTTTT
few TRBD1 TRBJ1-1 TRBV7-2 CASSYRQGERGSTEAFF TGTGCCAGCAGCTACCGACAGGGCGAGAGAGGGAGCACTGAAGCTTTCTTT
once NA TRBJ2-3 TRBV14 CASSPFSGVRSDTQYF TGTGCCAGCAGCCCCTTCTCGGGAGTCCGATCAGATACGCAGTATTTT
many TRBD1 TRBJ2-2 TRBV5-1 CASSLLGTDANTGELFF TGCGCCAGCAGCTTGTTGGGGACAGACGCGAACACCGGGGAGCTGTTTTTT